These 20 T cell receptor beta chains were sequenced from one sample in a study of blood T cell repertoires in COVID-19. TCRdb keeps only in-frame clones here, not all; method: immunoSEQ multiplex PCR. Of 400,000 to 450,000 clones in the sample, more than 70% were seen once. Sequencing input: peripheral blood. The receptors here all came from a woman between 50 and 59 years old with COVID-19, enrolled during active disease.

V usage is TRBV5-1 and J usage is TRBJ1-1; TRBD1 agrees at 8 bases. V gave up 4 bases and J gave up 1 base; unmatched junction bases: 12. The V gene's germline CDR1 is SGHRS and CDR2 YFSETQ. The CDR3 is 17 residues long. In DNA form, the CDR3 reads TGCGCCAGCAGCCCTAGGAGTTTGGACAGGGAGAACACTGAAGCTTTCTTT. Translating gives CASSPRSLDRENTEAFF.

This chain uses TRBV30 with TRBJ1-4, with D possibly TRBD1 on 6 matching bases. The CDR3 covers 15 residues. Germline-derived CDR1 and CDR2 are GTSNPN and SVGIG (reference sequence). The germline V and J ends were trimmed by 2 bases and 11 bases, with 21 bases remaining between them. CDR3 sequence: CAWSLVSQGVEKLFF. The CDR3 DNA reads as TGTGCCTGGAGTCTCGTATCACAGGGAGTTGAGAAACTGTTTTTT.

In this sample, this clone turned up once. This chain joins TRBV6-1 and TRBJ1-2; D perhaps matches TRBD1 (5 bases). Germline V lookup: CDR1 MNHNS, CDR2 SASEGT. The V end was cut by 3 bases, the J end by 8 bases, with 13 bases between. The CDR3 extends over 13 amino acids. The CDR3 DNA follows: TGTGCCAGCAGTGATGTGGGGGGACCCGGCTACACCTTC. It translates to CASSDVGGPGYTF.

The chain carries TRBV9 and TRBJ1-6; 8 bases agree with TRBD1. Trimming cost V 5 bases and J 10 bases; bases outside gene matches: 5. In germline, CDR1 is SGDLS, CDR2 YYNGEE. CDR3 length: 13 amino acids. The CDR3 nucleotides read TGTGCCAGCAGTACAGGGGGTGGATCACCCCTCCACTTT. Protein: CASSTGGGSPLHF. Full variable domain (remainder filled in from reference TRBV9 and TRBJ1-6): DSGVTQTPKHLITATGQRVTLRCSPRSGDLSVYWYQQSLDQGLQFLIQYYNGEERAKGNILERFSAQQFPDLHSELNLSSLELGDSALYFCASSTGGGSPLHFGNGTRLTVT.

This chain links TRBV7-9 with TRBJ1-2, with 9 bases lining up with TRBD1. Germline CDR1 and CDR2: SEHNR and FQNEAQ (reference sequence). The CDR3 sequence is 14 residues long. V was pared by 5 bases and J by 4 bases, with 5 bases of the junction left unmatched. DNA for the CDR3: TGTGCCAGCAGCATGGGACAGGGAGGCTATGGCTACACCTTC. This sequence encodes CASSMGQGGYGYTF.

The gene calls are TRBV14 and TRBJ1-2, with D maybe TRBD1 (5 bases). Germline assignment: CDR1 SGHDN and CDR2 FVKESK. V was trimmed by 5 bases and J by 7 bases, leaving 11 bases between them. The CDR3 has 12 residues. The CDR3 here is CASSEGAAGYTF. CDR3 bases: TGTGCCAGCAGCGAAGGGGCCGCTGGCTACACCTTC.

CDR3 sequence reads: CASSIGTSYGYTF. CDR3 DNA: TGTGCCAGTAGTATTGGGACAAGCTATGGCTACACCTTC. The V call is TRBV19, the J call TRBJ1-2; a possible D gene is TRBD1 (6 bases). Germline-derived CDR1 and CDR2 are LNHDA and SQIVND (reference sequence). This CDR3 comprises 13 residues. Trimming removed 3 bases at V and 4 bases at J, with 9 bases between.

CDR3 sequence reads: CASRPDRGNEQFF. CDR3 bases: TGTGCCAGTCGACCCGACCGAGGGAATGAGCAGTTCTTC. This chain connects TRBV2 to TRBJ2-1; D is possibly TRBD2 (5 bases). Per the germline V gene, CDR1 is SNHLY and CDR2 is FYNNEI. Trimming removed 9 bases at V and 7 bases at J, with 16 bases between. The CDR3 has 13 amino acids.

This chain joins TRBV24-1 and TRBJ1-2, with 11 bases lining up with TRBD1. The ends lost 5 bases at V and 7 bases at J; junction bases unmatched: 8. The CDR3 loop spans 15 amino acids. Germline V gives CDR1 KGHDR, CDR2 SFDVKD. Here the CDR3 reads CATSASDRGQGGYTF. The DNA for the CDR3 is TGTGCCACCAGTGCTTCGGACAGGGGGCAAGGTGGCTACACCTTC.

The V and J genes are TRBV15 and TRBJ1-6, with TRBD1 matching 7 bases. In germline, CDR1 is LNHNV, CDR2 YYDKDF (reference sequence). V was clipped by 10 bases and J by 9 bases; unmatched bases: 12. This CDR3 is 14 amino acids long. The CDR3 is CAIPGQDILSPLHF. The CDR3 DNA follows: TGTGCCATTCCAGGACAGGACATACTTTCACCCCTCCACTTT.

This chain joins TRBV11-2 and TRBJ2-1, with 7 bases identical to TRBD2. V was pared by 5 bases and J by 7 bases, with 14 bases of the junction left unmatched. The CDR3 runs 16 residues. Germline CDR1 is SGHAT and CDR2 is FQNNGV. CDR3 nucleotide sequence: TGTGCCAGCAGCCCCCTGGGAAACGGGGGGTTAAATGAGCAGTTCTTC. Translation: CASSPLGNGGLNEQFF.

The chain has TRBV6-1 and TRBJ1-5; TRBD1 might be the D (5 bases). V was cut by 1 base and J by 5 bases, with 12 bases left in between. Germline CDR1 and CDR2: MNHNS and SASEGT. The CDR3 loop spans 15 amino acids. The chain's CDR3 is CASSEGQPADQPQHF. CDR3 nucleotides: TGTGCCAGCAGTGAAGGACAGCCGGCTGATCAGCCCCAGCATTTT.

In this sample, this clone turned up once. The chain carries TRBV25-1 and TRBJ2-1; 8 positions agree with TRBD1. The germline V gene encodes CDR1 MGHDK and CDR2 SYGVNS. This CDR3 contains 15 residues. The V segment lost 6 bases and the J segment 10 bases; nucleotides outside the gene matches: 14. The CDR3 nucleotides are TGTGCCAGCAGCCGGACAGGGAGAAAAGAGTTCGAGCAGTTCTTC. Residues: CASSRTGRKEFEQFF.

The chain recombines TRBV3-1 (or the pseudogene TRBV3-2) with TRBJ2-1, with 7 nucleotides matching TRBD2. The junction had 6 bases not matched to a gene; V was cut back by 1 base and J by 12 bases. The CDR3 runs 13 residues. Germline assignment: CDR1 LGHDT and CDR2 YNNKEL (reference sequence). In DNA form, the CDR3 reads TGTGCCAGCAGCCAAGTCGGAGCGGGGTTGCAGTTCTTC. Its protein is CASSQVGAGLQFF.

This chain connects TRBV12-3 or TRBV12-4 to TRBJ1-3; no clear D gene. Trimming took off 6 bases at V and 0 bases at J, with 6 bases between the two ends. This CDR3 is 13 amino acids long. CDR3 loop: CASSRNSGNTIYF. As DNA, the CDR3 is TGTGCCAGCAGCAGGAACTCTGGAAACACCATATATTTT.

This clone appeared once. The rearrangement uses TRBV6-6 and TRBJ1-6; 9 bases line up with TRBD1. The CDR3 totals 16 residues. Trimming removed 7 bases from V and 5 bases from J; junction bases left unmatched: 9. Germline CDR1 and CDR2: MNHNY and SVGAGI (reference sequence). CDR3 region: CASNLGTGNDNSPLHF. In nucleotides, the CDR3 is TGTGCCAGCAATCTGGGGACAGGGAATGATAATTCACCCCTCCACTTT.

The chain carries TRBV30 and TRBJ1-1; a weak D match, TRBD1 (6 bases). Germline V CDR1 and CDR2: GTSNPN, SVGIG (reference sequence). This CDR3 has 16 amino acids. The V gene lost 3 bases and the J gene lost 5 bases, with 22 bases spanning the gap. This CDR3 is CAWRTYRGGVRTEAFF. As DNA, the CDR3 is TGTGCCTGGAGGACCTACCGAGGGGGGGTAAGGACTGAAGCTTTCTTT.

The rearrangement joins TRBV7-2 to TRBJ1-3; no clear D. Germline CDR1 is SGHTA and CDR2 is FQGNSA. The CDR3 sequence is 16 residues long. The V and J ends lost 0 bases and 4 bases respectively, with 13 bases between them. CDR3 in amino acids: CASSLAGQTLGNTIYF. DNA of the CDR3: TGTGCCAGCAGCTTAGCCGGTCAGACACTCGGAAACACCATATATTTT.

The table lists this clone with a few counts. The chain joins TRBV2 to TRBJ1-2, with D tentatively TRBD1 (5 bases). CDR1 is SNHLY and CDR2 is FYNNEI in the germline V gene. V lost 4 bases to trimming and J lost 6 bases, with 12 bases between them. The CDR3 is made up of 13 amino acids. The CDR3: CASSGYLRDGYTF. CDR3 DNA sequence: TGTGCCAGCAGTGGATACCTCAGGGATGGCTACACCTTC.

The rearrangement links TRBV7-9 to TRBJ2-2, with 10 positions matching TRBD2. Germline CDR1 reads SEHNR; CDR2 reads FQNEAQ (reference sequence). The CDR3 loop spans 16 amino acids. With 3 bases clipped from V and 6 bases from J, the junction kept 7 bases outside the gene matches. The DNA for the CDR3 is TGTGCCAGCAGCTTTATAAGCGGGGGGGCTCCCGGGGAGCTGTTTTTT. Protein: CASSFISGGAPGELFF.